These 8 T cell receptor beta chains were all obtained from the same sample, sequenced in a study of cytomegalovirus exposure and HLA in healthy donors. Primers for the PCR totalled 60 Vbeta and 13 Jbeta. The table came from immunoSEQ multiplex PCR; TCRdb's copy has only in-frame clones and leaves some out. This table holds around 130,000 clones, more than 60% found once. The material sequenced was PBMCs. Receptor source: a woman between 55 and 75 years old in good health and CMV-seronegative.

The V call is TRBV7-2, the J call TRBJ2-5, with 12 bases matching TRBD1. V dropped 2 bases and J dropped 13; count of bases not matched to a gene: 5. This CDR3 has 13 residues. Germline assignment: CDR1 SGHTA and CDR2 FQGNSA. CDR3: CASSLPGQGALYF. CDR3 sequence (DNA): TGTGCCAGCAGCTTACCGGGACAGGGGGCACTGTACTTC.

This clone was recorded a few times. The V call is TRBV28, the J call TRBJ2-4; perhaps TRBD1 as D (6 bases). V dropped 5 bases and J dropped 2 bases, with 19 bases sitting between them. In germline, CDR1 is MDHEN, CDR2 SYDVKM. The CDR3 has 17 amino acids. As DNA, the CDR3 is TGTGCCAGCAGTACCAGGAGGCCAGGGGATCCCAAAAACATTCAGTACTTC. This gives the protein CASSTRRPGDPKNIQYF. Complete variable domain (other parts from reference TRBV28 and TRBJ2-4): DVKVTQSSRYLVKRTGEKVFLECVQDMDHENMFWYRQDPGLGLRLIYFSYDVKMKEKGDIPEGYSVSREKKERFSLILESASTNQTSMYLCASSTRRPGDPKNIQYFGAGTRLSVL.

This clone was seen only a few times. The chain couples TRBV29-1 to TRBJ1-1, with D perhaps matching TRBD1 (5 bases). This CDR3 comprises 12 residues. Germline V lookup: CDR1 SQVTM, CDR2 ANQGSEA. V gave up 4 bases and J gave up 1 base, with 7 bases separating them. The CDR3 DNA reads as TGCAGCGTTGGGCAGGGGAACACTGAAGCTTTCTTT. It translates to CSVGQGNTEAFF.

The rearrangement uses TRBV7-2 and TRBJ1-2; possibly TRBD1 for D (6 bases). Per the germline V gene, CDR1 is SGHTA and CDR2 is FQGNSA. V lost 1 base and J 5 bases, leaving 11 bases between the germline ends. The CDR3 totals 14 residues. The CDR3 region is CASSLDQGRYGYTF. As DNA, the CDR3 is TGTGCCAGCAGCTTAGATCAGGGGAGATATGGCTACACCTTC. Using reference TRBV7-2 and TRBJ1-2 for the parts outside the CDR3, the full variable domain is GAGVSQSPSNKVTEKGKDVELRCDPISGHTALYWYRQSLGQGLEFLIYFQGNSAPDKSGLPSDRFSAERTGGSVSTLTIQRTQQEDSAVYLCASSLDQGRYGYTFGSGTRLTVV.

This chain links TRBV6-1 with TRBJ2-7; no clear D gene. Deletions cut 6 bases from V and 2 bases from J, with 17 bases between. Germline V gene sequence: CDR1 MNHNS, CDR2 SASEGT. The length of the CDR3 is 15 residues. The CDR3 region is CASSKVGLGPYEQYF. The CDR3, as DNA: TGTGCCAGCAGCAAAGTGGGCCTCGGCCCCTACGAGCAGTACTTC.

The CDR3 DNA sequence: TGTGCCAGCAGCTTATCTCTGAACACTGAAGCTTTCTTT. Amino acids: CASSLSLNTEAFF. This chain uses TRBV7-3 with TRBJ1-1; D unresolved. CDR3 length: 13 residues. Germline assignment: CDR1 SGHTA and CDR2 FQGTGA. Trimming shortened V by 2 bases and J by 0 bases, and 4 bases separated the two germline ends.

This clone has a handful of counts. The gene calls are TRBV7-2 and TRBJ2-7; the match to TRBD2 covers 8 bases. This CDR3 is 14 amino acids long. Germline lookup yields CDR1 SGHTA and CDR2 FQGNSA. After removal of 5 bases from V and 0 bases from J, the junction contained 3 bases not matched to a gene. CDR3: CASSRGGTSYEQYF. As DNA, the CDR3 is TGTGCCAGCAGCCGCGGGGGGACCTCCTACGAGCAGTACTTC.

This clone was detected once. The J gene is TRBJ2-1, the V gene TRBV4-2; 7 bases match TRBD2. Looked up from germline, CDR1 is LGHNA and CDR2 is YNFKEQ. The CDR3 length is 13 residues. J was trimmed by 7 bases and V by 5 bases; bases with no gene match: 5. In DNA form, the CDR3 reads TGTGCCAGCAGCTTGGGGGGGGGAAATGAGCAGTTCTTC. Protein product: CASSLGGGNEQFF.